This T cell receptor beta chain is from a study of T-cell reconstitution after alpha-beta-depleted transplantation in children. General study points: Roughly two months post-transplant, alpha-beta T cells reportedly originated from several hundred graft clones that had expanded. Recipient T cells and thymic progenitors that survived were the source of the high TCRbeta diversity seen at day 60 in some patients. Among T cells one year after transplant, newly produced cells accounted for most counts and diversity.

Preparation of the TCRbeta library was carried out with unique molecular identifiers. TCRdb reprocessed the PCR reads via MiXCR and lists one record per CDR3 protein. This table has 200,000 to 250,000 distinct CDR3 sequences, 11% appearing once. Only a few counts were recorded for this clonotype. Its target is unknown. The V end lost 8 bases, the J end lost 10 bases, and 19 bases lay between the germline ends. This CDR3 has 13 residues. CDR1 is SGHTA and CDR2 is FQGNSA in the germline V gene. This specimen was PBMCs, taken before TCRalphabeta/CD19-depleted stem cell transplant. This sequence originates from a child under two years old with acute myeloid leukemia, due to receive a stem cell transplant. The V call is TRBV7-2, the J call TRBJ2-3; D is perhaps TRBD1 or TRBD2 (6 bases each). The CDR3 protein is CASSAGQRGAQYF. CDR3 coding DNA: TGTGCCAGCTCGGCGGGGCAAAGGGGGGCGCAGTATTTT. Full variable domain (rest looked up from reference TRBV7-2 and TRBJ2-3): GAGVSQSPSNKVTEKGKDVELRCDPISGHTALYWYRQSLGQGLEFLIYFQGNSAPDKSGLPSDRFSAERTGGSVSTLTIQRTQQEDSAVYLCASSAGQRGAQYFGPGTRLTVL.